These 8 T cell receptor beta chains were all obtained from the same sample, sequenced in a study of T-cell reconstitution after alpha-beta-depleted transplantation in children. The library targeted TCRbeta and was prepared with unique molecular identifiers. One entry per CDR3 protein results from TCRdb running MiXCR on the PCR reads. The data contain around 16,000 distinct CDR3 sequences, approximately 5.5% of them seen just once; the ten biggest clones take up around 6.9%. The material was PBMCs, obtained before TCRalphabeta/CD19-depleted stem cell transplant. These receptors were taken from a boy younger than 18 with acute lymphoblastic leukemia, due to receive a stem cell transplant.

This clonotype was seen many times. The J gene is TRBJ2-7, the V gene TRBV12-3 or TRBV12-4; 7 positions match TRBD1. The CDR3 contains 15 residues. V lost 1 base and J lost 3; bases outside the gene matches: 6. The DNA of the CDR3 is TGTGCCAGCAGTTTAGGCCAGGGGGTGAACTACGAGCAGTACTTC. Amino acid sequence: CASSLGQGVNYEQYF.

This clonotype was counted ten times or more. J is TRBJ2-1 and V is TRBV29-1; tentative D call: TRBD1 (6 bases). Trimming stripped 5 bases from V and 10 bases from J, with 15 bases between. The V gene's germline CDR1 is SQVTM and CDR2 ANQGSEA. The CDR3 covers 12 residues. The CDR3 sequence: CSVTKDSGEQFF. The CDR3 nucleotides are TGCAGCGTTACCAAGGACAGTGGGGAGCAGTTCTTC.

The table lists this clonotype with many counts. The chain employs TRBV5-1 and TRBJ2-2; D unclear. The CDR3 spans 14 residues. The ends were cut back, 5 bases at V and 0 bases at J, with 8 bases in the middle. Germline V gene data show CDR1 as SGHRS and CDR2 as YFSETQ. The CDR3 loop reads CASSQAPNTGELFF. The CDR3 DNA reads TGCGCCAGCAGTCAAGCCCCGAACACCGGGGAGCTGTTTTTT.

By frequency in the sample, this clonotype is medium-sized (0.01 to 0.1%). The junction shows a germline mismatch at one end, possibly a read error. The rearrangement joins TRBV15 to TRBJ2-2, with 10 bases lining up with TRBD2. CDR1 and CDR2 from the germline V gene are LNHNV and YYDKDF (reference sequence). The CDR3 loop spans 17 amino acids. Here the CDR3 DNA reads TGTGCCACCAGCAGAGATCTAGCGGGAGCGAATACCGGGGAGCTGTTTTTT. Protein sequence: CATSRDLAGANTGELFF.

Many counts were recorded for this clonotype. The J gene is TRBJ2-4, the V gene TRBV28; 9 bases align to TRBD1. The CDR3 is 14 residues long. V shed 5 bases and J 10 bases; nucleotides not matched to a gene: 9. Germline V gene sequence: CDR1 MDHEN, CDR2 SYDVKM. This chain's CDR3 is CASSQTGGWNIQYF. The CDR3 DNA follows: TGTGCCAGCAGTCAAACAGGGGGCTGGAATATTCAGTACTTC. Combining the CDR3 with reference TRBV28 and TRBJ2-4 gives the whole variable domain DVKVTQSSRYLVKRTGEKVFLECVQDMDHENMFWYRQDPGLGLRLIYFSYDVKMKEKGDIPEGYSVSREKKERFSLILESASTNQTSMYLCASSQTGGWNIQYFGAGTRLSVL.

This clonotype was recorded many times. The V call is TRBV28, the J call TRBJ1-3; a weak D match, TRBD1 (5 bases). Trimming stripped 3 bases from V and 4 bases from J, with 13 bases between. Germline V gives CDR1 MDHEN, CDR2 SYDVKM. The CDR3 extends over 15 amino acids. The CDR3 region is CASSLSAWGGNTIYF. For the CDR3, the DNA is TGTGCCAGCAGTTTGTCCGCTTGGGGGGGAAACACCATATATTTT.

This clonotype was detected ten times or more. V gene TRBV14 combines with J gene TRBJ1-2; D is perhaps TRBD1 (5 bases). V was trimmed by 4 bases and J by 2 bases, leaving 14 bases between them. The CDR3 runs 15 residues. Per the germline V gene, CDR1 is SGHDN and CDR2 is FVKESK. CDR3 sequence (DNA): TGTGCCAGCAGCCGCGCCTCCGGGGGGAACTATGGCTACACCTTC. It translates to CASSRASGGNYGYTF.

This clonotype was picked up many times. The chain has TRBV9 and TRBJ1-1, with TRBD1 matching 11 bases. The ends lost 3 bases at V and 3 bases at J; junction bases unmatched: 4. Germline V lookup: CDR1 SGDLS, CDR2 YYNGEE. The CDR3 consists of 15 residues. The CDR3 here is CASSAAGQGDTEAFF. The CDR3 coding sequence is TGTGCCAGCAGCGCGGCGGGACAGGGGGACACTGAAGCTTTCTTT.